The 5 T cell receptor beta chains below all came from one sample that was sequenced in a study of cytomegalovirus exposure and HLA in healthy donors. The PCR was carried out with 60 Vbeta primers and 13 Jbeta primers. Sequencing was performed with immunoSEQ multiplex PCR; in TCRdb, only in-frame clones are kept and a portion is missing. Here the sample spans about 57,000 clones, about 83% being singletons. The material sequenced was PBMCs. These receptors all stem from a man aged 25 to 45 in good health and CMV-seronegative.

This clone was recorded a few times. The chain employs TRBV7-2 and TRBJ1-2; D possibly corresponds to TRBD1 (6 bases). The CDR3 sequence is 12 residues long. CDR1 is SGHTA, CDR2 FQGNSA, per germline. V gave up 3 bases and J gave up 8 bases, with 10 bases separating them. The CDR3: CASSLDSIGYTF. The CDR3 region has the DNA TGTGCCAGCAGCTTGGACAGTATCGGCTACACCTTC.

V usage is TRBV18 and J usage is TRBJ1-2, with D perhaps TRBD1 (6 bases). Germline V lookup: CDR1 KGHSH, CDR2 LQKENI. The CDR3 totals 13 residues. Trimming took 6 bases from V and 4 from J, leaving 12 bases between them. The CDR3 nucleotides read TGTGCCAGCTCGCCGGACAGCTTCTATGGCTACACCTTC. Residues: CASSPDSFYGYTF.

The J gene is TRBJ1-2, the V gene TRBV7-9, with 8 positions matching TRBD1. The germline gives CDR1 SEHNR, CDR2 FQNEAQ (reference sequence). This CDR3 has 15 residues. V lost 6 bases, J lost 2 bases, and 8 bases stayed unmatched. The CDR3 nucleotides are TGTGCCAGCAGTCCCCCCGGGACAGGAAACTATGGCTACACCTTC. Residues: CASSPPGTGNYGYTF.

The DNA of the CDR3 is TGTGCCAGCAGCTCAAGGGCGGGATGGAGCTCCTACGAGCAGTACTTC. Residues: CASSSRAGWSSYEQYF. The V call is TRBV5-6, the J call TRBJ2-7; a weak D match, TRBD2 (6 bases). CDR1 and CDR2 (germline): SGHDT, YYEEEE. The CDR3 is made up of 16 amino acids. V was pared by 3 bases and J by 0 bases, with 16 bases between.

The CDR3 loop is CASSRDRGFYEQYF. CDR3 nucleotide sequence: TGTGCCAGCAGCCGGGACAGGGGATTCTACGAGCAGTACTTC. The chain couples TRBV27 to TRBJ2-7; TRBD1 matches 10 bases. V shed 6 bases, J shed 3 bases, and the junction held 5 bases outside the gene matches. Per germline, CDR1 MNHEY and CDR2 SMNVEV (reference sequence). The CDR3 length is 14 residues.